The entry below gives a single TCR beta chain sequence along with its context. Its cognate antigen has yet to be identified. Per-base quality was not reported, and no clone a single base away is much larger than it. This sample was included in a study of a mutant IDH1 vaccine in newly diagnosed glioma (dated by TCRdb to the early 2020s). With regard to the full study: Patients were given eight vaccinations, in weeks 1, 3, 5, 7, 11, 15, 19 and 23, which matched visits V03 through V10. For exploratory analyses, longitudinal TCRB deep sequencing was carried out in approximately 25 treated patients wherever samples were available. Vaccination started 4-6 weeks after radiotherapy alone, or was given together with temozolomide cycles in the groups whose treatment included chemotherapy. Six visits were used for peripheral blood collection: V03 (baseline), V05, V07, V10, V12 and V13. Of the approximately 29 treated patients, roughly 60% were male and about 40% were female, and a mean age of roughly 41 years was recorded. Before enrollment, patients had received standard therapy of radiotherapy alone, temozolomide alone, or radiochemotherapy with temozolomide; most received the combination.

Broader findings and caveats from the paper: Immune responses induced by the vaccine were seen in roughly 92% of patients across multiple MHC alleles. Availability determined which PBMC samples were chosen for TCRB deep sequencing. The authors noted that analyses of patient blood samples could not be reproduced because of sample limitations. No apparent relationship was observed between pseudoprogression and alterations in the top peripheral T cell clonotypes detected by TCRB sequencing.

Germline trimming amounts to 4 bases on V and 9 bases on J, with 8 as the count of junction bases outside the gene matches. From its cysteine to its phenylalanine, the CDR3 spans 14 amino acids. The CDR3 DNA has 42 bases and is translated from base 1. CDR1 and CDR2, looked up from the germline V gene, are MGHDK and SYGVNS. According to the study, the label for this sample's time point signals: week 11, during vaccination. Each vaccine dose, consisting of 300 ug of a 20-mer mutant IDH1 peptide in Montanide, was administered subcutaneously with topical imiquimod. All donors had newly diagnosed IDH1-mutant astrocytomas of WHO grade 3 or 4 that showed loss of nuclear ATRX. The samples were drawn from NOA16, a multicentre, single-arm, open-label phase I trial in Germany that tested a mutant IDH1 peptide vaccine in humans for the first time. Genomic DNA for TCRB sequencing was isolated from EDTA blood with the DNeasy Blood and Tissue Kit.

The protocol used for the library was the immunoSEQ multiplex PCR assay. Following the manufacturer's protocol, the hsTCRB Kit was used to amplify rearranged TCR beta chain sequences. Sequencing of TCRB libraries was carried out on an Illumina MiSeq. Per the original workflow: The proprietary platform of the kit vendor was used for demultiplexing, trimming and gene mapping. Held by TCRdb, this immuneACCESS table contains in-frame sequences only and omits some clones. Under half of the omission traces to an unresolved V gene where checked; the cause of the rest is unknown. V and J calls and clone size are copied from that table; D and trimming were computed from the DNA. This sample comprises tens of thousands of clones, less than 85% of them detected only once. The ten largest clones take up roughly 3.5% of the sample.

Sequencing used PBMCs, obtained from a glioma patient whose treatment included an IDH1 peptide vaccine. This TCR was sampled from a young man with glioma. The chain was built from TRBV25-1 and TRBJ2-1, with 8 junctional bases fitting TRBD2. CDR3 reads: CASSVIAGLGEQFF. The DNA reads TGTGCCAGCAGTGTGATAGCGGGACTTGGTGAGCAGTTCTTC.